The 27 T cell receptor beta chains below all came from one sample that was sequenced in a study of blood T cell repertoires in COVID-19. Only in-frame clones appear in the TCRdb table, and some are missing; sequencing was by immunoSEQ multiplex PCR. Among a few hundred thousand clones, around 89% were seen once, and the ten largest hold approximately 9%. The source material was PBMCs or T cells enriched from blood (not recorded which). Source of these receptors: a man aged 40-49 years who had recovered from COVID-19.

This clone was detected once. The rearrangement uses TRBV11-1 and TRBJ2-1; D uncertain. Germline lookup yields CDR1 SGHAT and CDR2 FQDESV (reference sequence). Trimming removed 4 bases at V and 0 bases at J, with 10 bases between. This CDR3 region has 15 residues. Here the CDR3 reads CASSSSRVSYNEQFF. The CDR3 DNA reads as TGTGCCAGCAGCTCCTCCCGGGTCTCCTACAATGAGCAGTTCTTC.

This clone was seen only once. This chain connects TRBV5-1 to TRBJ2-3; TRBD2 might be the D (6 bases). Germline V gene sequence: CDR1 SGHRS, CDR2 YFSETQ. V was clipped by 4 bases and J by 0 bases, with 9 bases between them. The CDR3 loop spans 14 amino acids. The CDR3 DNA reads as TGCGCCAGCAGCCCAGGGACTAGCACAGATACGCAGTATTTT. Translation gives CASSPGTSTDTQYF.

The J gene is TRBJ1-5, the V gene TRBV28, with D maybe TRBD1 (5 bases). The V gene's germline CDR1 is MDHEN and CDR2 SYDVKM. V lost 10 bases to trimming and J lost 6 bases, with 16 bases between them. This CDR3 has 13 amino acids. CDR3 DNA: TGTGCCACCCGAGTTCAGGGTTTTCAGCCCCAGCATTTT. Amino acids: CATRVQGFQPQHF.

The rearrangement joins TRBV5-1 to TRBJ2-5, with D possibly TRBD2 on 6 matching bases. Germline loops: CDR1 SGHRS, CDR2 YFSETQ. The CDR3 is made up of 14 amino acids. Trimming took 4 bases from V and 3 from J, leaving 13 bases between them. This chain's CDR3 is CASSGMTGEETQYF. DNA for the CDR3: TGCGCCAGCAGCGGAATGACGGGGGAAGAGACCCAGTACTTC.

The J gene is TRBJ2-7, the V gene TRBV7-2; TRBD1 matches at 8 bases. The CDR3 contains 15 residues. V dropped 6 bases and J dropped 2; count of bases not matched to a gene: 9. CDR1 is SGHTA and CDR2 is FQGNSA in the germline V gene. The chain's CDR3 is CASSTRQGRTYEQYF. The CDR3 coding sequence is TGTGCCAGCAGTACGCGACAGGGGCGAACCTACGAGCAGTACTTC.

On this clone: Other DNA sequences in this sample translate to the same CDR3. J is TRBJ1-5 and V is TRBV18, with TRBD1 matching 9 bases. There are 14 residues in the CDR3. J lost 4 bases, V lost 3 bases, and 1 base had no gene match. Germline CDR1 reads KGHSH; CDR2 reads LQKENI. CDR3 protein: CASSPTGGNQPQHF. DNA of the CDR3: TGTGCCAGCTCACCGACAGGGGGGAATCAGCCCCAGCATTTT.

This chain connects TRBV7-9 to TRBJ2-7; 9 nucleotides line up with TRBD2. Per germline, CDR1 SEHNR and CDR2 FQNEAQ (reference sequence). The CDR3 has 15 residues. V shed 1 base and J 4 bases; nucleotides not matched to a gene: 5. The CDR3 region has the DNA TGTGCCAGCAGCTTAGTAGGCGGGGGGGCTTACGAGCAGTACTTC. Amino acids: CASSLVGGGAYEQYF.

This chain links TRBV7-2 with TRBJ2-7; 9 nucleotides line up with TRBD2. The trim removed 5 bases at V and 3 bases at J, leaving 11 bases unmatched. Germline loops: CDR1 SGHTA, CDR2 FQGNSA. The CDR3 consists of 16 residues. DNA of the CDR3: TGTGCCAGCAGCCGGCCGGGGACTAGCACTCACTACGAGCAGTACTTC. Its translation: CASSRPGTSTHYEQYF.

This rearrangement joins TRBV28 to TRBJ1-5, with a possible D match to TRBD1 (6 bases). Per the germline V gene, CDR1 is MDHEN and CDR2 is SYDVKM. With 5 bases removed from V and 4 bases from J, the gap between germline ends came to 21 bases. The CDR3 consists of 17 residues. The CDR3 here is CASSIYPPGHINQPQHF. CDR3 nucleotides: TGTGCCAGCAGTATATACCCCCCGGGACACATAAATCAGCCCCAGCATTTT.

CDR3 region: CASGQGSTYEQYF. The CDR3 nucleotides are TGTGCCAGCGGACAGGGGTCAACCTACGAGCAGTACTTC. The chain is built from TRBV19 and TRBJ2-7; TRBD1 matches 9 bases. CDR3 length: 13 amino acids. Per the germline V gene, CDR1 is LNHDA and CDR2 is SQIVND (reference sequence). J lost 2 bases, V lost 9 bases, and 5 bases had no gene match.

The chain employs TRBV28 and TRBJ1-4, with TRBD1 matching over 8 bases. The trim removed 5 bases at V and 2 bases at J, leaving 7 bases unmatched. Per the germline V gene, CDR1 is MDHEN and CDR2 is SYDVKM. The CDR3 runs to 16 residues. CDR3 nucleotide sequence: TGTGCCAGCAGTCCGATTCCAGGGGGCACTAATGAAAAACTGTTTTTT. It translates to CASSPIPGGTNEKLFF. Drawing the rest from reference TRBV28 and TRBJ1-4, the complete variable domain is DVKVTQSSRYLVKRTGEKVFLECVQDMDHENMFWYRQDPGLGLRLIYFSYDVKMKEKGDIPEGYSVSREKKERFSLILESASTNQTSMYLCASSPIPGGTNEKLFFGSGTQLSVL.

V gene TRBV5-4 combines with J gene TRBJ2-1; D may be TRBD2 (5 bases). The CDR3 length is 15 residues. CDR1 SGHNT and CDR2 YYREEE come from the germline V gene (reference sequence). Trimming stripped 4 bases from V and 0 bases from J, with 11 bases between. The CDR3 region has the DNA TGTGCCAGCAGCCGGGGTTCTAACTCCTACAATGAGCAGTTCTTC. It yields the protein CASSRGSNSYNEQFF.

The V gene is TRBV25-1, the J gene TRBJ2-5; the match to TRBD1 covers 7 bases. The CDR3 contains 14 residues. The germline V gene encodes CDR1 MGHDK and CDR2 SYGVNS. With 5 bases clipped from V and 2 bases from J, the junction kept 5 bases outside the gene matches. The CDR3 DNA reads as TGTGCCAGCAGTAAACAGGGGAGTCAAGAGACCCAGTACTTC. Its translation: CASSKQGSQETQYF.

This chain connects TRBV7-3 to TRBJ2-1, with D possibly TRBD1 on 5 matching bases. The length of the CDR3 is 15 residues. Per the germline V gene, CDR1 is SGHTA and CDR2 is FQGTGA. Trimming stripped 4 bases from V and 0 bases from J, with 10 bases between. This CDR3 is CASSYDSSSYNEQFF. In DNA form, the CDR3 reads TGTGCCAGCAGCTACGACAGTAGCTCCTACAATGAGCAGTTCTTC.

CDR3 nucleotides: TGTGCCACCAGTAGACTAGCGGGAGGGAATGAGCAGTTCTTC. This encodes CATSRLAGGNEQFF. The V and J genes are TRBV15 and TRBJ2-1; the match to TRBD2 covers 14 bases. J gave up 7 bases and V 6 bases, and 2 bases lay outside the gene matches. Germline CDR1 reads LNHNV; CDR2 reads YYDKDF (reference sequence). The CDR3 is 14 residues long.

The genes are TRBV6-5 and TRBJ2-7, with D hard to call. Germline V gene data show CDR1 as MNHEY and CDR2 as SVGAGI. The germline V and J ends were trimmed by 9 bases and 2 bases, with 20 bases remaining between them. This CDR3 spans 15 amino acids. The CDR3: CASRAATPSTYEQYF. CDR3 nucleotides: TGTGCCAGTAGAGCCGCGACACCCTCCACCTACGAGCAGTACTTC.

V gene TRBV6-2 or TRBV6-3 combines with J gene TRBJ2-7; 9 nucleotides match TRBD1. CDR1 is MNHEY, CDR2 SVGEGT, per germline. This CDR3 region has 14 residues. The V gene end was trimmed by 6 bases and the J gene end by 3 bases; junction bases not matched to a gene: 6. The CDR3 sequence is CASSSDRGGYEQYF. DNA for the CDR3: TGTGCCAGCAGCTCGGACAGGGGCGGCTACGAGCAGTACTTC.

The gene calls are TRBV27 and TRBJ2-7; possibly TRBD2 for D (6 bases). Trimming stripped 8 bases from V and 7 bases from J, with 12 bases between. Per the germline V gene, CDR1 is MNHEY and CDR2 is SMNVEV (reference sequence). CDR3 size: 11 residues. CDR3 sequence (DNA): TGTGCCAGCGGGGACTGGCGAGAGCAGTACTTC. Amino acid sequence: CASGDWREQYF.

This sequence joins TRBV11-2 and TRBJ2-3, with a tentative D call TRBD1 (5 bases). This CDR3 has 15 amino acids. Germline CDR1 SGHAT, CDR2 FQNNGV. The V and J ends lost 4 bases and 2 bases respectively, with 13 bases between them. CDR3 sequence: CASSSWTQLTDTQYF. Written as DNA, the CDR3 is TGTGCCAGCAGCTCGTGGACACAGCTCACAGATACGCAGTATTTT.

The rearrangement links TRBV7-3 to TRBJ2-7; 10 nucleotides agree with TRBD2. V dropped 5 bases and J dropped 7; count of bases not matched to a gene: 14. This CDR3 is 16 amino acids long. Looked up from germline, CDR1 is SGHTA and CDR2 is FQGTGA. This CDR3 reads CASSVAGTSAPTEQYF. Here the CDR3 DNA reads TGTGCCAGCAGCGTTGCCGGGACTAGCGCTCCTACGGAGCAGTACTTC.

The chain recombines TRBV5-8 with TRBJ1-5; D unclear. CDR3 length equals 18 residues. The germline CDR1 and CDR2 sequences are SGHTS and YDEGEE. V dropped 3 bases and J dropped 1 base, with 20 bases sitting between them. CDR3 amino acids: CASSSGFVLVGSNQPQHF. For the CDR3, the DNA is TGTGCCAGCAGCTCGGGGTTTGTATTGGTTGGGAGCAATCAGCCCCAGCATTTT. Complete variable domain (other parts from reference TRBV5-8 and TRBJ1-5): EAGVTQSPTHLIKTRGQQATLRCSPISGHTSVYWYQQALGLGLQFLLWYDEGEERNRGNFPPRFSGRQFPNYSSELNVNALELEDSALYLCASSSGFVLVGSNQPQHFGDGTRLSIL.

The DNA of the CDR3 is TGTGCCAGTTTTGTCTGGCGGGGGATGAACACTGAAGCTTTCTTT. This translates into CASFVWRGMNTEAFF. V gene TRBV19 combines with J gene TRBJ1-1, with D possibly TRBD1 on 5 matching bases. The CDR3 length is 15 residues. The V end was cut by 8 bases, the J end by 0 bases, with 16 bases between. Germline V lookup: CDR1 LNHDA, CDR2 SQIVND (reference sequence).

This chain links TRBV5-1 with TRBJ1-6; 7 bases are shared with TRBD1. This CDR3 has 16 amino acids. CDR1 is SGHRS, CDR2 YFSETQ, per germline. V lost 5 bases to trimming and J lost 1 base; unmatched junction nucleotides: 6. The CDR3 bases are TGCGCCAGCAGACGGGACAGAGCGTCCTATAATTCACCCCTCCACTTT. Protein product: CASRRDRASYNSPLHF.

The chain recombines TRBV5-1 with TRBJ2-1; the match to TRBD2 covers 7 bases. CDR3 size: 17 residues. Germline CDR1 and CDR2: SGHRS and YFSETQ. J gave up 4 bases and V 4 bases, and 14 bases lay outside the gene matches. The CDR3: CASSPPGGLAAYNEQFF. Here the CDR3 DNA reads TGCGCCAGCAGCCCTCCCGGCGGGCTAGCGGCTTACAATGAGCAGTTCTTC.

This chain joins TRBV20-1 and TRBJ1-6; D might be TRBD1 (5 bases). The CDR3 is 15 amino acids. Germline-derived CDR1 and CDR2 are DFQATT and SNEGSKA (reference sequence). Trimming took off 3 bases at V and 7 bases at J, with 16 bases between the two ends. CDR3 region: CSASQSGGPNSPLHF. In nucleotides, the CDR3 is TGCAGTGCTAGTCAATCGGGGGGTCCCAATTCACCCCTCCACTTT.

This clone was counted once. The chain carries TRBV5-4 and TRBJ1-1; TRBD1 might be the D (6 bases). Trimming shortened V by 4 bases and J by 4 bases, and 23 bases separated the two germline ends. The germline V gene has CDR1 SGHNT and CDR2 YYREEE (reference sequence). The CDR3 consists of 17 residues. In DNA, the CDR3 is TGTGCCAGCAGCCTTGAATTGGGGGCTCTGATGGGCACTGAAGCTTTCTTT. Its translation is CASSLELGALMGTEAFF.

The genes are TRBV5-8 and TRBJ1-1; 8 nucleotides agree with TRBD1. The V and J ends lost 3 bases and 5 bases, in that order; junction bases with no gene match: 6. Germline V lookup: CDR1 SGHTS, CDR2 YDEGEE. The CDR3 covers 14 residues. The CDR3 loop is CASSWGTGTTEAFF. CDR3 nucleotides: TGTGCCAGCAGCTGGGGGACAGGTACGACTGAAGCTTTCTTT.